Sequencing of this TCR beta chain was carried out in a study of T cells after yellow fever vaccination. The CDR3 has 17 amino acids. Researchers made TCR cDNA using 5'RACE template switching, and this step added a universal primer site and UMIs. MiXCR, applied by TCRdb to the 5' RACE reads, yields one record per CDR3 protein. The sample lists about 400,000 distinct CDR3 sequences, more than 5.5% occurring once. The specimen comprised PBMCs, sampled 5 days after the yellow fever booster vaccination. This clonotype was sampled from a man aged 25-40 years who received the YFV17D yellow fever vaccine. This chain joins TRBV21-1 and TRBJ1-2; the listed D gene, TRBD1, was not tested against the DNA. TRBV21-1 is reported as a pseudogene. The CDR3 nucleotides read TGTGCCAGCAGCAAGTCGGGACCGCCATCCTGGGAATATGGCTACACCTTC. Translation: CASSKSGPPSWEYGYTF.